The 5 T cell receptor beta chains given below trace back to one sample, sequenced in a study of CD8 T cells in ankylosing spondylitis. TCRdb redid the calling of the 5' RACE reads with MiXCR, one entry per CDR3 protein. Among around 770,000 distinct CDR3 sequences listed, approximately 12% were seen once. Study-wide results and caveats: Seemingly characteristic of ankylosing spondylitis blood was a TCR beta motif consisting of about 8 highly homologous variants.

Antigen specificity for these receptors is unknown. Sequencing was done on a sample of blood, either unsorted or a sorted T cell fraction (not recorded which). All receptors derive from a male donor with ankylosing spondylitis.

The V call is TRBV5-1, the J call TRBJ2-3; D unclear. Trimming removed 2 bases from V and 2 bases from J, with 9 bases in between. CDR3 length: 14 residues. Germline CDR1 and CDR2: SGHRS and YFSETQ. CDR3 sequence: CASSLALLTDTQYF. The CDR3 region has the DNA TGCGCCAGCAGCTTAGCACTCCTCACAGATACGCAGTATTTT.

The chain couples TRBV2 to TRBJ1-2, with D maybe TRBD1 (5 bases). The germline CDR1 and CDR2 sequences are SNHLY and FYNNEI. The CDR3 sequence is 17 residues long. V gave up 7 bases and J gave up 5 bases, with 26 bases separating them. The CDR3 spells CASIAIPPQGSGYGYTF. CDR3 nucleotides: TGTGCCAGCATCGCCATCCCCCCGCAGGGAAGCGGGTATGGCTACACCTTC.

The CDR3 nucleotides are TGTGCCAGCTCACCCCAAGCAATACCGGGCCCGACGCAGTATTTT. Encoded protein: CASSPQAIPGPTQYF. The rearrangement uses TRBV18 and TRBJ2-3; D not certain. Germline V lookup: CDR1 KGHSH, CDR2 LQKENI. V gave up 3 bases and J gave up 9 bases, with 19 bases separating them. The CDR3 is made up of 15 amino acids.

This clonotype was picked up many times. The chain links TRBV5-1 to TRBJ2-3; TRBD1 or TRBD2 may be the D gene (5 bases each). V was clipped by 3 bases and J by 3 bases, with 14 bases between them. This CDR3 has 15 residues. CDR1 is SGHRS, CDR2 YFSETQ, per germline. The CDR3 region is CASSYWDRGTDTQYF. Here the CDR3 DNA reads TGCGCCAGCAGCTATTGGGACCGGGGAACAGATACGCAGTATTTT.

The chain couples TRBV5-8 to TRBJ2-1, with 11 bases that match TRBD2. CDR3 length: 17 residues. Looked up from germline, CDR1 is SGHTS and CDR2 is YDEGEE. V shed 2 bases and J 4 bases; nucleotides not matched to a gene: 8. CDR3 sequence: CASSFTMTSGTYNEQFF. CDR3 coding DNA: TGTGCCAGCAGCTTTACGATGACTAGCGGGACTTACAATGAGCAGTTCTTC.